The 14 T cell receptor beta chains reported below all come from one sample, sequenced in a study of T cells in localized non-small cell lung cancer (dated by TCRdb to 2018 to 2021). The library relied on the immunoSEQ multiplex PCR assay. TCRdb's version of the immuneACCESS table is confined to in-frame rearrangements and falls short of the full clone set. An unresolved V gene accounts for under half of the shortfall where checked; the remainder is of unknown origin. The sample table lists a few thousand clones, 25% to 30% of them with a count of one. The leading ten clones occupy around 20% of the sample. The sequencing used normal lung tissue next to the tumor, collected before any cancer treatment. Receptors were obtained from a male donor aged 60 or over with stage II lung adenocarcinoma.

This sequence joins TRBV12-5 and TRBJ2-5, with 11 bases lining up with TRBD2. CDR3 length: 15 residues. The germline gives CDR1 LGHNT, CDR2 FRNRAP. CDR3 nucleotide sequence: TGTGCCAGCAAAACGACTAGCGGGGACCAAGAGACCCAGTACTTC. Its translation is CASKTTSGDQETQYF.

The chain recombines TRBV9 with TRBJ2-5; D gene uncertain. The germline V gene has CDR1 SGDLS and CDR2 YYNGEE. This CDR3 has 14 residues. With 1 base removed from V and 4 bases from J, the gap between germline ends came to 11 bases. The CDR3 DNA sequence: TGTGCCAGCAGCGTACTAGACGGTGGAGAGACCCAGTACTTC. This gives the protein CASSVLDGGETQYF.

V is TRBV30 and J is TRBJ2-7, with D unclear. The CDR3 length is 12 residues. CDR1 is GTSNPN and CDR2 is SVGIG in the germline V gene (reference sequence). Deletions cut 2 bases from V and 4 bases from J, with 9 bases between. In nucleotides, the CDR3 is TGTGCCTGGAGTCAGGTCCGTTACGAGCAGTACTTC. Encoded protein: CAWSQVRYEQYF.

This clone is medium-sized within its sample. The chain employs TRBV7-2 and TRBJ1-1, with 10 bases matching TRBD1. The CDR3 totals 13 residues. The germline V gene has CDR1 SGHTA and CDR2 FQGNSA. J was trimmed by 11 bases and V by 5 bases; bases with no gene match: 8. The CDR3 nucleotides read TGTGCCAGCAGCGGACGGACAGGGGGTCGGGCTTTCTTT. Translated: CASSGRTGGRAFF.

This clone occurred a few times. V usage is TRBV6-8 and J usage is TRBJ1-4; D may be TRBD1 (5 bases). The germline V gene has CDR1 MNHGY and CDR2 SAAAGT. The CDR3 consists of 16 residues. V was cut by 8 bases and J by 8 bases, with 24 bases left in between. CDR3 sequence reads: CASRGGGYDSGEKLFF. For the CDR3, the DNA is TGTGCCAGCCGCGGGGGAGGGTACGATTCAGGGGAAAAACTGTTTTTT.

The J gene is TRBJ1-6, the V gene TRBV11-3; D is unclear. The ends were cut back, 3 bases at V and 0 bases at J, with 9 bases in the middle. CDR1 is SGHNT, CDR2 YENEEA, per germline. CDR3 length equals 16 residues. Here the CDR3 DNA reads TGTGCCAGCAGCTTGGACGGCCGCTCCTATAATTCACCCCTCCACTTT. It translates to CASSLDGRSYNSPLHF.

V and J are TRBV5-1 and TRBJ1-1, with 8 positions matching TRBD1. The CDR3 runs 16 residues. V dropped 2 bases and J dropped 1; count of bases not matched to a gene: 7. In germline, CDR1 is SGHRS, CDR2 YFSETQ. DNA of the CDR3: TGCGCCAGCAGCTTCCGCGGACAGGGTTCGAACACTGAAGCTTTCTTT. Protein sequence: CASSFRGQGSNTEAFF.

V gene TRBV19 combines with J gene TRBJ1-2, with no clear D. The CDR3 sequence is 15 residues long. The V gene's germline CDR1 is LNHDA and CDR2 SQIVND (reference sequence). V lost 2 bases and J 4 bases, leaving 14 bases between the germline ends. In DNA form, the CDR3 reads TGTGCCAGTAGTATATCTCAGTGGGCATCCTATGGCTACACCTTC. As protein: CASSISQWASYGYTF.

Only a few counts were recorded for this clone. CDR3 coding DNA: TGTGCCACCAGCAGAGAAAGGGTTACGGCGTTGAACTATGGCTACACCTTC. Translated, it gives CATSRERVTALNYGYTF. The rearrangement uses TRBV15 and TRBJ1-2; D ambiguous. The germline V and J ends were trimmed by 0 bases and 2 bases, with 16 bases remaining between them. The germline gives CDR1 LNHNV, CDR2 YYDKDF (reference sequence). The CDR3 length is 17 residues.

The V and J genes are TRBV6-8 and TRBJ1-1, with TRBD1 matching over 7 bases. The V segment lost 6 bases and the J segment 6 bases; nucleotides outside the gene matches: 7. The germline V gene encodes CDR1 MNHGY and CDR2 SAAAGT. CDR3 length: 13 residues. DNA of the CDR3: TGTGCCAGCAGACGACAGGGATCGGCTGAAGCTTTCTTT. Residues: CASRRQGSAEAFF.

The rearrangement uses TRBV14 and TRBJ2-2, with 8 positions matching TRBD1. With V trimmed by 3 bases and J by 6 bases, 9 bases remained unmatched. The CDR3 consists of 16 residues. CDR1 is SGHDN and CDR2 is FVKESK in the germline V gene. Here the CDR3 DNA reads TGTGCCAGCAGCCAGTTGGGCCAGGGGGCGTCCGGGGAGCTGTTTTTT. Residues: CASSQLGQGASGELFF.

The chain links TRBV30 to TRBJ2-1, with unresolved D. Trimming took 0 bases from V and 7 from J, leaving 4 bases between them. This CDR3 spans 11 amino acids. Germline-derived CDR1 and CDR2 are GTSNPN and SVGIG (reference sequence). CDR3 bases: TGTGCCTGGAGTGTGGGGAATGAGCAGTTCTTC. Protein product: CAWSVGNEQFF.

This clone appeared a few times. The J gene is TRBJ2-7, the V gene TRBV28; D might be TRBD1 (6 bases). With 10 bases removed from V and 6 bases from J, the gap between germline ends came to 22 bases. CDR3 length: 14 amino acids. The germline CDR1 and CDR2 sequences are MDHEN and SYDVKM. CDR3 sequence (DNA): TGTGCCACGATACAGGGAAATCCTCGGGGCGAGCAGTACTTC. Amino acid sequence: CATIQGNPRGEQYF.

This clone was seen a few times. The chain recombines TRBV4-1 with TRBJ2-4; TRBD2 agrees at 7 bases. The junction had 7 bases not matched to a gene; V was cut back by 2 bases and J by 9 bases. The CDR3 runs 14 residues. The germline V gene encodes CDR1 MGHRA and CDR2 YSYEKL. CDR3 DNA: TGCGCCAGCAGCCAACCCGTCGGGGAGGGCATTCAGTACTTC. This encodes CASSQPVGEGIQYF.